These 20 T cell receptor beta chains were sequenced from one sample in a study of T-cell reconstitution after alpha-beta-depleted transplantation in children. Molecular barcoding with unique molecular identifiers was used for the TCRbeta library. TCRdb ran MiXCR on the PCR reads and lists one entry per CDR3 protein. The repertoire consists of about 980,000 distinct CDR3 sequences, with about 29% occurring once and the leading ten covering under 30%. The specimen was PBMCs, mostly from graft donor cells, collected 360 days after TCRalphabeta/CD19-depleted stem cell transplant. These receptor sequences come from a boy in the first two years of life who had a stem cell transplant for SCID, so the T cells may come from the graft donor.

This clonotype occurred a few times. DNA of the CDR3: TGTGCCAGCAGTACTACCCTCCGGAGTGAGCAGTTCTTC. It is translated as CASSTTLRSEQFF. The chain combines TRBV2 with TRBJ2-1; no reliable D call. CDR3 length equals 13 residues. Trimming shortened V by 5 bases and J by 9 bases, and 14 bases separated the two germline ends. Germline values: CDR1 SNHLY, CDR2 FYNNEI.

In its sample, this clonotype was seen a few times. The gene calls are TRBV12-3 or TRBV12-4 and TRBJ1-5; D ambiguous. The CDR3 has 13 residues. Trimming removed 6 bases at V and 4 bases at J, with 10 bases between. CDR3 DNA sequence: TGTGCCAGCAGGCTGGGAGGGAATCAGCCCCAGCATTTT. It specifies CASRLGGNQPQHF.

Only a few counts were recorded for this clonotype. The rearrangement joins TRBV20-1 to TRBJ2-7; the match to TRBD1 covers 8 bases. Trimming removed 5 bases from V and 6 bases from J; junction bases left unmatched: 21. The CDR3 sequence is 17 residues long. The germline CDR1 and CDR2 sequences are DFQATT and SNEGSKA (reference sequence). The CDR3 coding sequence is TGCAGTGCTGCGGGACTCCTTCTGGGGACAGGAATGGCCGAGCAGTACTTC. It encodes CSAAGLLLGTGMAEQYF.

This clonotype has just a few counts. The chain uses TRBV12-3 or TRBV12-4 and TRBJ2-1, with D unresolved. The V gene lost 1 base and the J gene lost 2 bases, with 6 bases spanning the gap. The CDR3 loop spans 14 amino acids. CDR3 sequence (DNA): TGTGCCAGCAGTTTAGTCCGGACCTACAATGAGCAGTTCTTC. It codes for CASSLVRTYNEQFF.

This clonotype turned up a few times. This CDR3 is CASSYRAGGPNTEAFF. The CDR3 region has the DNA TGTGCCAGCAGTTACAGGGCCGGGGGTCCGAACACTGAAGCTTTCTTT. The chain carries TRBV6-2 or TRBV6-3 and TRBJ1-1, with D possibly being TRBD1 (5 bases). Trimming shortened V by 2 bases and J by 1 base, and 14 bases separated the two germline ends. This CDR3 is built from 16 residues. Germline V gives CDR1 MNHEY, CDR2 SVGEGT.

This clonotype was detected only a few times. The chain is built from TRBV6-1 and TRBJ1-6; 10 nucleotides line up with TRBD1. CDR1 is MNHNS and CDR2 is SASEGT in the germline V gene. V trimming: 6 bases; J trimming: 7 bases; junction bases outside the gene matches: 6. The CDR3 length is 15 residues. CDR3 in amino acids: CASRPGTGVNSPLHF. The CDR3 coding sequence is TGTGCCAGCAGGCCCGGGACAGGGGTAAATTCACCCCTCCACTTT.

In its sample, this clonotype was seen a few times. The V and J genes are TRBV29-1 and TRBJ2-3; no firm D call. This CDR3 has 13 amino acids. The V end lost 7 bases, the J end lost 0 bases, and 11 bases lay between the germline ends. Germline V gives CDR1 SQVTM, CDR2 ANQGSEA. DNA for the CDR3: TGCAGCGCCGACATCCGGAGCACAGATACGCAGTATTTT. The encoded protein is CSADIRSTDTQYF.

The chain combines TRBV5-6 with TRBJ2-5, with unresolved D. This CDR3 is 15 amino acids long. Germline V lookup: CDR1 SGHDT, CDR2 YYEEEE. V was cut by 0 bases and J by 4 bases, with 13 bases left in between. CDR3 loop: CASSLGELLGETQYF. The CDR3 coding sequence is TGTGCCAGCAGCTTGGGAGAGCTACTCGGAGAGACCCAGTACTTC.

This clonotype occurred many times. The chain carries TRBV4-3 and TRBJ2-7, with a tentative D call TRBD1 (5 bases). This CDR3 spans 14 amino acids. Per the germline V gene, CDR1 is LGHNA and CDR2 is YSLEER. The V and J ends lost 0 bases and 2 bases respectively, with 8 bases between them. CDR3 residues: CASSQDGQAYEQYF. In DNA form, the CDR3 reads TGCGCCAGCAGCCAAGACGGACAAGCCTACGAGCAGTACTTC.

The rearrangement links TRBV12-3 or TRBV12-4 to TRBJ2-7, with D possibly matching TRBD1 (5 bases). The CDR3 length is 14 residues. Between the trimmed V and J ends, which lost 3 bases and 1 base, there was a span of 10 bases. The CDR3 loop reads CASSFGAESYEQYF. The CDR3 DNA is TGTGCCAGCAGTTTTGGGGCAGAATCCTACGAGCAGTACTTC.

The CDR3 nucleotides read TGTGCCAGCAGCCAAGTCGGGGAGGGAACCGGGGAGCTGTTTTTT. As protein: CASSQVGEGTGELFF. V is TRBV4-2 and J is TRBJ2-2; TRBD2 agrees at 7 bases. Germline CDR1 and CDR2: LGHNA and YNFKEQ. This CDR3 has 15 amino acids. V gave up 1 base and J gave up 5 bases; unmatched junction bases: 4.

This clonotype was recorded at least ten times. This chain links TRBV11-3 with TRBJ2-2; D is possibly TRBD1 or TRBD2 (7 bases each). Trimming pared 5 bases from V and 5 bases from J, leaving 15 bases between. Per germline, CDR1 SGHNT and CDR2 YENEEA. The CDR3 extends over 15 amino acids. CDR3 DNA sequence: TGTGCCAGCAGCGTACACAGGGGAGGGACCGGGGAGCTGTTTTTT. Protein product: CASSVHRGGTGELFF.

This clonotype has ten or more counts. The chain couples TRBV28 to TRBJ2-3; unclear D gene. The CDR3 has 16 residues. In germline, CDR1 is MDHEN, CDR2 SYDVKM. The ends were cut back, 4 bases at V and 2 bases at J, with 16 bases in the middle. In DNA form, the CDR3 reads TGTGCCAGCAGTTCGATAAACAATGGTCCCACAGATACGCAGTATTTT. It specifies CASSSINNGPTDTQYF.

This clonotype was seen a few times. The chain is built from TRBV29-1 and TRBJ2-1, with 9 bases lining up with TRBD2. The trim removed 7 bases at V and 3 bases at J, leaving 10 bases unmatched. This CDR3 contains 15 residues. Germline V lookup: CDR1 SQVTM, CDR2 ANQGSEA. Here the CDR3 reads CSALPLAGCYNEQFF. The CDR3 DNA sequence: TGCAGCGCCCTCCCCCTAGCGGGATGCTACAATGAGCAGTTCTTC.

This clonotype has only a few counts. The rearrangement links TRBV11-2 to TRBJ2-3, with D tentatively TRBD2 (6 bases). The CDR3 consists of 14 residues. Trimming shortened V by 0 bases and J by 5 bases, and 9 bases separated the two germline ends. Germline lookup yields CDR1 SGHAT and CDR2 FQNNGV. As DNA, the CDR3 is TGTGCCAGCAGCTTAGATCCCGGGGGAGATACGCAGTATTTT. Its protein product is CASSLDPGGDTQYF.

This chain links TRBV20-1 with TRBJ1-2, with TRBD1 matching over 7 bases. Trimming cost V 1 base and J 8 bases; bases outside gene matches: 16. Germline V gene data show CDR1 as DFQATT and CDR2 as SNEGSKA (reference sequence). The CDR3 sequence is 16 residues long. The CDR3 here is CSARVERGRKGFGYTF. The CDR3, as DNA: TGCAGTGCTAGAGTGGAGAGGGGGCGCAAAGGATTCGGCTACACCTTC.

This chain uses TRBV6-5 with TRBJ2-7; weak D call: TRBD1 (6 bases). Germline CDR1 is MNHEY and CDR2 is SVGAGI. Trimming pared 3 bases from V and 4 bases from J, leaving 13 bases between. The CDR3 runs to 14 residues. CDR3 in amino acids: CASSYGRRGYEQYF. The CDR3 DNA reads as TGTGCCAGCAGTTATGGTCGCAGGGGTTACGAGCAGTACTTC.

CDR3 region: CASGLGRPSGGVIAKNIQYF. The CDR3 nucleotides read TGTGCTAGTGGTTTGGGAAGGCCTAGCGGGGGGGTCATAGCCAAAAACATTCAGTACTTC. The chain links TRBV12-5 to TRBJ2-4, with 12 bases identical to TRBD2. This CDR3 contains 20 residues. Germline values: CDR1 LGHNT, CDR2 FRNRAP. V lost 1 base, J lost 0 bases, and 10 bases stayed unmatched.

In DNA, the CDR3 is TGCAGTGCCCCAACCAGGGGGAGGCGGACTGAAGCTTTCTTT. It encodes CSAPTRGRRTEAFF. The V and J genes are TRBV20-1 and TRBJ1-1, with TRBD1 identical over 7 bases. J lost 5 bases, V lost 6 bases, and 12 bases had no gene match. Looked up from germline, CDR1 is DFQATT and CDR2 is SNEGSKA (reference sequence). The CDR3 is 14 residues long.

The rearrangement uses TRBV5-1 and TRBJ2-2; D call uncertain. This CDR3 contains 15 residues. From germline, CDR1 is SGHRS and CDR2 YFSETQ. V lost 0 bases, J lost 4 bases, and 10 bases lay in between. CDR3: CASSLGVAPTGELFF. For the CDR3, the DNA is TGCGCCAGCAGCTTGGGTGTCGCGCCCACCGGGGAGCTGTTTTTT.